Below, 2 T cell receptor beta chains from the same sample are listed, as sequenced in a study of regulatory and conventional T cells in RAG deficiency (dated by TCRdb to between 2016 and 2019). Library creation used the immunoSEQ multiplex PCR assay. As stored in TCRdb, this immuneACCESS dataset retains in-frame rearrangements with V and J assigned. A fraction of the clones does not appear; measured against another copy, unresolved V genes explain less than half of the discrepancy, and the remainder lacks a known reason. The sample records about 9,100 clones, around 94% of which are singletons. More than 1.4% of the sample is held by the ten biggest clonotypes. Before genomic DNA extraction, conventional CD4+ T cells were purified from blood as CD25-low CD127-high cells. The sample consisted of CD4+ effector T cells sorted from blood. Source of these receptors: a human donor with RAG deficiency presenting as severe combined immunodeficiency.

V gene TRBV19 combines with J gene TRBJ2-4; the D gene is possibly TRBD1 (6 bases). Deletions cut 4 bases from V and 5 bases from J, with 9 bases between. CDR3 size: 13 residues. Germline CDR1 LNHDA, CDR2 SQIVND (reference sequence). CDR3 sequence reads: CASSTGAENIQYF. CDR3 sequence (DNA): TGTGCCAGTAGTACAGGGGCAGAAAACATTCAGTACTTC.

The chain is built from TRBV29-1 and TRBJ1-2; 8 bases agree with TRBD1. J was trimmed by 4 bases and V by 2 bases; bases with no gene match: 0. CDR1 is SQVTM, CDR2 ANQGSEA, per germline. The CDR3 has 12 residues. The CDR3 sequence: CSVETGGYGYTF. Here the CDR3 DNA reads TGCAGCGTTGAAACAGGGGGCTATGGCTACACCTTC.